The T cell receptor (beta chain) described here comes from a study of CD8 T cells in Susac syndrome. Sequencing of TCR beta, carried out with a high-throughput approach, was applied to CD8+ and CD4+ T cells from the blood. Controls matched for age and sex were healthy donors. RNA amounts of 0.5 to 1 ug underwent reverse transcription with random hexamers. One entry per CDR3 protein, called by TCRdb with MiXCR from the immunoSEQ multiplex PCR reads. The table records 50,000 or so distinct CDR3 sequences, 93% of them present only once. The germline CDR1 and CDR2 sequences are DFQATT and SNEGSKA (reference sequence). CDR3 length equals 16 residues. The trim removed 3 bases at V and 3 bases at J, leaving 7 bases unmatched.

The chain uses TRBV20-1 and TRBJ2-3; 12 bases agree with TRBD2. The sequence came from a human donor in good health. The sample was CD8+ T cells from PBMCs. Here the CDR3 reads CSASPGLAGRTDTQYF. CDR3 nucleotide sequence: TGCAGTGCTAGCCCTGGACTAGCGGGGAGAACAGATACGCAGTATTTT.